Given below is one T cell receptor beta chain in context. The table came from immunoSEQ multiplex PCR; TCRdb's copy has only in-frame clones and leaves some out. The table lists 40,000 to 55,000 clones, around nine tenths of them singletons. These data come from a study of T cell changes during pregnancy in multiple sclerosis. Germline V gene data show CDR1 as SQVTM and CDR2 as ANQGSEA. CDR3 length: 14 residues. The J segment lost 10 bases and the V segment lost 5 bases, leaving 9 bases of the junction unmatched. The sequences come from CD4+ T cells from peripheral blood mononuclear cells, collected before pregnancy. The source is a female donor with multiple sclerosis, enrolled in a pregnancy study. This chain links TRBV29-1 with TRBJ2-1; 12 positions match TRBD2. The CDR3 here is CSVLGTSGSWEQFF. The CDR3 nucleotides read TGCAGCGTTCTCGGGACTAGCGGGTCTTGGGAGCAGTTCTTC.